The rows below give T cell receptor beta chains drawn from one sample of a study of blood T cell repertoires in COVID-19. Data came from immunoSEQ multiplex PCR; TCRdb stores just in-frame clones and leaves some out. The table has about 410,000 clones, about 89% seen once. Specimen: peripheral blood. The receptors were gathered from a woman in her forties with COVID-19, enrolled during active disease. CDR3s leave out the opening cysteine and the closing phenylalanine or tryptophan. The order of the fields is V gene, J gene, CDR3 protein.

>TRBV6-1|TRBJ1-5
ASSEAQPQH
>TRBV6-5|TRBJ1-1
ASSDRGPGAF
>TRBV11-2|TRBJ2-7
ASSLVTGGTYEQY
>TRBV7-2|TRBJ2-7
ASSLAGASPLEQY
>TRBV7-2|TRBJ2-5
ASIGDRAQETQY
>TRBV3-1/TRBV3-2|TRBJ2-1
ASSSLGDEQF
>TRBV7-3|TRBJ2-3
ASSPSARGPDTQY
>TRBV6-5|TRBJ1-1
ASSYQGTMNTEAF
>TRBV27|TRBJ1-5
ASRAGVHQPQH
>TRBV18|TRBJ2-6
ASSQGGPGANVLT
>TRBV29-1|TRBJ2-1
SVGAQGNYNEQF
>TRBV19|TRBJ2-1
ASIPTSGPFGEQF
>TRBV18|TRBJ2-7
ASSLTGSYEQY
>TRBV2|TRBJ1-2
ASSEAREGVAGYT
>TRBV7-3|TRBJ2-6
ASSLNPAGANVLT
>TRBV5-1|TRBJ1-1
ASSLLVRGGLNTEAF
>TRBV7-9|TRBJ2-7
ASSLRGGGRDEQY